The TCR beta chain under discussion was sequenced for a study of T cells of healthy individuals. This clonotype has a handful of counts. One entry per CDR3 protein results from TCRdb running MiXCR on the 5' RACE reads. This sample yields 63,000 or so distinct CDR3 sequences, of which 15% to 20% are seen a single time; about 4.4% belongs to the top ten. This CDR3 comprises 12 residues. V dropped 0 bases and J dropped 9 bases, with 6 bases sitting between them. Germline V lookup: CDR1 SGHRS, CDR2 YFSETQ. This clonotype was obtained from a human donor in good health. V is TRBV5-1 and J is TRBJ2-2; no definite D call. CDR3 region: CASSLGRRELFF. CDR3 coding DNA: TGCGCCAGCAGCTTGGGCCGGAGGGAGCTGTTTTTT.